This T cell receptor beta chain was obtained from a study of T cell repertoires in cytomegalovirus infection. About the research overall: CMV infection together with matching HLA type was indicated by public TCR beta signatures.

Concerning this clonotype: The antigen is unknown.

Each CDR3 protein gets one entry after TCRdb re-called the reads with MiXCR. The repertoire has 450,000 to 600,000 distinct CDR3 sequences, about 44% of them found once; the top ten carry about two fifths. Looked up from germline, CDR1 is LGHDT and CDR2 is YNNKEL (reference sequence). The CDR3 contains 14 residues. With 0 bases removed from V and 0 bases from J, the gap between germline ends came to 5 bases. Study results and caveats: Carriers of CMV and the relevant HLA type were discriminated by public TCR beta frequency.

Here the sequenced sample was cultured PBMCs, taken from culture after CMV antigen stimulation. This receptor was identified in a human donor in good health (CMV status not recorded). Some clones in this sample may be carry-over from other donors' samples. The V gene is TRBV3-1, the J gene TRBJ2-5; a weak D match, TRBD2 (5 bases). In nucleotides, the CDR3 is TGTGCCAGCAGCCAAGAAGCGGACCAAGAGACCCAGTACTTC. Translating gives CASSQEADQETQYF.